This is a list of T cell receptor beta chains from one sample in a study of CD8+ T cells in alopecia areata. Assay used: immunoSEQ multiplex PCR; TCRdb lists only in-frame clones, some missing. The table lists 110,000 or so clones, approximately 55% of them singletons. Sequencing used CD4+ T cells sorted from blood, obtained at week 24, from a patient treated with tofacitinib. The origin of the receptors is a human donor with alopecia areata. Both conserved end residues are part of each CDR3. D genes are given only for firm matches. Clone size is shown for a subset of rows, as once, few, many or a class of expanded clone.

clone size | J gene | V gene | D gene | CDR3 length | CDR3 DNA | CDR3 protein
NA | TRBJ1-2 | TRBV9 | NA | 15 | TGTGCCAGCAGCATGGATCCGGTTGTTAACTATGGCTACACCTTC | CASSMDPVVNYGYTF
few | TRBJ1-2 | TRBV29-1 | TRBD1 | 12 | TGCAGCGTGACCGGACAGGGCTATGGCTACACCTTC | CSVTGQGYGYTF
NA | TRBJ1-1 | TRBV2 | NA | 13 | TGTGCCAGCAGTGGACAGGTGGGCACTGAAGCTTTCTTT | CASSGQVGTEAFF
NA | TRBJ1-2 | TRBV2 | TRBD1 | 13 | TGTGCCAGCAGCCTCGGGACAGGGTATGGCTACACCTTC | CASSLGTGYGYTF
NA | TRBJ2-5 | TRBV29-1 | NA | 14 | TGCAGCGTTGTGAGGGTAGACAGATCAGAGACCCAGTACTTC | CSVVRVDRSETQYF
NA | TRBJ2-1 | TRBV4-2 | NA | 13 | TGTGCCAGCAGCCAAGAGTCGAACAATGAGCAGTTCTTC | CASSQESNNEQFF
few | TRBJ2-1 | TRBV4-3 | NA | 15 | TGCGCCAGCAGCCAAGGTGGGGGGATCTACAATGAGCAGTTCTTC | CASSQGGGIYNEQFF
NA | TRBJ1-4 | TRBV6-5 | NA | 12 | TGTGCCAGCAGTTACGGGGGGGAAAAACTGTTTTTT | CASSYGGEKLFF
few | TRBJ1-1 | TRBV29-1 | NA | 12 | TGCAGCGCCATGGACAGTTTCACTGAAGCTTTCTTT | CSAMDSFTEAFF
many | TRBJ1-5 | TRBV7-6 | NA | 13 | TGTGCCAGCAGCTCACGACAGGACCAGCCCCAGCATTTT | CASSSRQDQPQHF
NA | TRBJ1-6 | TRBV30 | TRBD1 | 14 | TGTGCCTGGCGAACAGGGGGCTATAATTCACCCCTCCACTTT | CAWRTGGYNSPLHF
many | TRBJ1-2 | TRBV5-5 | TRBD1 | 16 | TGTGCCAGCAGCGCCAAACAGGGGCGTGACAACTATGGCTACACCTTC | CASSAKQGRDNYGYTF
NA | TRBJ2-5 | TRBV6-5 | TRBD1 | 15 | TGTGCCAGCAGTTTCGAGCCGGACAGGATTGAGACCCAGTACTTC | CASSFEPDRIETQYF
few | TRBJ1-1 | TRBV30 | NA | 13 | TGTGCCTGGAGTGGAGGGTTTCGCACTGAAGCTTTCTTT | CAWSGGFRTEAFF
NA | TRBJ2-7 | TRBV18 | TRBD1 | 16 | TGTGCCAGCTCACCACCGGCGGGACAGGGGGCCTACGAGCAGTACTTC | CASSPPAGQGAYEQYF
NA | TRBJ1-1 | TRBV19 | TRBD1 | 15 | TGTGCCAGTAGCCCCGGGACAGGGAGGAACACTGAAGCTTTCTTT | CASSPGTGRNTEAFF
NA | TRBJ1-4 | TRBV2 | TRBD1 | 15 | TGTGCCAGCAGTCCTCGACAGGGAGCCGGTGAAAAACTGTTTTTT | CASSPRQGAGEKLFF
few | TRBJ2-2 | TRBV6-5 | NA | 15 | TGTGCCAGCAGGTCCGTTACTAGCAACACCGGGGAGCTGTTTTTT | CASRSVTSNTGELFF
NA | TRBJ2-7 | TRBV10-3 | NA | 12 | TGTGCCATCAGTGAGTCGACTCGGACGCAGTACTTC | CAISESTRTQYF
NA | TRBJ1-2 | TRBV2 | TRBD1 | 13 | TGTGCCAGCAGCCGGACAGGGATCTATGGCTACACCTTC | CASSRTGIYGYTF
few | TRBJ2-5 | TRBV5-4 | NA | 12 | TGTGCCAGCAGCTTGCTAGGCGGGGCCCAGTACTTC | CASSLLGGAQYF